The table lists the clone carrying this T cell receptor beta chain with a few counts. The data were produced by immunoSEQ multiplex PCR, yet TCRdb's version contains in-frame clones alone and is incomplete. Of 600,000 to 750,000 clones listed, about two thirds are singletons. This sample stems from a study of shared clonotypes between healthy human individuals. This CDR3 is 15 amino acids long. V was clipped by 5 bases and J by 5 bases, with 18 bases between them. CDR1 is MNHEY, CDR2 SMNVEV, per germline (reference sequence). The sequenced sample was memory CD4+ T cells sorted from blood. The subset here: CD45RA-negative fraction. The chain couples TRBV27 to TRBJ1-2, with TRBD1 as a possible D gene (6 bases). This sequence originates from a woman aged 30 to 39 in good health. Written as DNA, the CDR3 is TGTGCCAGCAGTAGAGGGACATCAGGCGGGTATGGCTACACCTTC. It specifies CASSRGTSGGYGYTF.